This T cell receptor (beta chain) was captured by sequencing in a study of cytomegalovirus exposure and HLA in healthy donors. Points from the study as a whole: Under in vitro conditions, a few CMV-associated chains were confirmed as specific for CMV antigens. Presence/absence analyses assumed roughly uniform sequencing depth across donors.

As to this clone: As yet, its antigen is unknown.

It was with 60 Vbeta and 13 Jbeta primers that the PCR ran. The table came from immunoSEQ multiplex PCR; TCRdb's copy has only in-frame clones and leaves some out. Of about 110,000 clones listed, just under 70% are singletons. The receptor comes from a woman in her 70s in good health and CMV-seropositive. Material: PBMCs.

DNA of the CDR3: TGTGCCAGCTCAGGACAGGGGGCCGGGGATACGCAGTATTTT. Amino acid sequence: CASSGQGAGDTQYF. The chain has TRBV18 and TRBJ2-3; 11 bases are shared with TRBD1. The CDR3 contains 14 residues. After removal of 5 bases from V and 6 bases from J, the junction contained 4 bases not matched to a gene. Germline lookup yields CDR1 KGHSH and CDR2 LQKENI.